This TCR beta chain was found in a study of blood T cell repertoires in COVID-19. For the study at large: Samples came from the United States, Italy and Spain, spanning acute and convalescent COVID-19. T cells, B-cell-depleted T cells, or PBMCs provided the cDNA or gDNA that served as material.

As originally analysed: Amplifying reference gene primers gave estimates of nucleated cell counts. Using immunoSEQ multiplex PCR, the repertoire was profiled, and TCRdb retains in-frame clones only, with some absent. V and J calls and clone size come straight from that table; D and trimming were deduced from the DNA. This table holds a few hundred thousand clones, roughly 86% found once. Germline CDR1 reads SQVTM; CDR2 reads ANQGSEA. The CDR3 runs 15 residues. With 3 bases clipped from V and 6 bases from J, the junction kept 5 bases outside the gene matches. In its sample, this clone was seen once. This TCR was recovered from a woman aged 50 to 65 with acute or convalescent COVID-19. Material: peripheral blood. The V call is TRBV29-1, the J call TRBJ2-3; 14 bases line up with TRBD2. The CDR3 region is CSVETGLAGADTQYF. CDR3 DNA sequence: TGCAGCGTTGAGACGGGACTAGCGGGAGCGGATACGCAGTATTTT.